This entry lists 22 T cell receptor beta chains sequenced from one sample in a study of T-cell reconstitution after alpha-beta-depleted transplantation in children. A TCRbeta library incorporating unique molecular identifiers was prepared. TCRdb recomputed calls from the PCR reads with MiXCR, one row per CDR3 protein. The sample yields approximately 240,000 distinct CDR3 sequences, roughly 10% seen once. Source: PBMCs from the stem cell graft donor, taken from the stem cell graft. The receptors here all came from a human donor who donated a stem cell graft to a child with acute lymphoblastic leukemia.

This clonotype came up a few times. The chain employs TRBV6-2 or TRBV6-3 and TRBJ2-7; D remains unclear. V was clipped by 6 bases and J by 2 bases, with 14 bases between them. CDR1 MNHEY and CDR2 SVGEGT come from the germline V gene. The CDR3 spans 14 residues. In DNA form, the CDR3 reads TGTGCCAGCAGCCTCCACCCCCATCCCTACGAGCAGTACTTC. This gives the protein CASSLHPHPYEQYF.

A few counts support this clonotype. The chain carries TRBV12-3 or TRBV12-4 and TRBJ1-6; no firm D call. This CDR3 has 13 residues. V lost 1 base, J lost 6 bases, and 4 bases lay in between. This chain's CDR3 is CASSLGINSPLHF. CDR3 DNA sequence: TGTGCCAGCAGTTTAGGGATTAATTCACCCCTCCACTTT.

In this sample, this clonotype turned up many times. CDR3 nucleotides: TGCGCCAGCAGCCGTCCTCTCGGGCGGGGCACTGAAGCTTTCTTT. Protein product: CASSRPLGRGTEAFF. The genes are TRBV4-1 and TRBJ1-1; no clear D. Germline CDR1 is MGHRA and CDR2 is YSYEKL. Between the trimmed V and J ends, which lost 4 bases and 4 bases, there was a span of 16 bases. The CDR3 totals 15 residues.

The chain's CDR3 is CASSIEGAGNNEQFF. For the CDR3, the DNA is TGTGCCAGTAGTATCGAGGGGGCTGGTAATAATGAGCAGTTCTTC. The rearrangement uses TRBV19 and TRBJ2-1, with TRBD1 matching over 7 bases. V was pared by 3 bases and J by 7 bases, with 9 bases of the junction left unmatched. The V gene's germline CDR1 is LNHDA and CDR2 SQIVND (reference sequence). This CDR3 spans 15 amino acids. The whole variable domain, remainder taken from reference TRBV19 and TRBJ2-1, is DGGITQSPKYLFRKEGQNVTLSCEQNLNHDAMYWYRQDPGQGLRLIYYSQIVNDFQKGDIAEGYSVSREKKESFPLTVTSAQKNPTAFYLCASSIEGAGNNEQFFGPGTRLTVL.

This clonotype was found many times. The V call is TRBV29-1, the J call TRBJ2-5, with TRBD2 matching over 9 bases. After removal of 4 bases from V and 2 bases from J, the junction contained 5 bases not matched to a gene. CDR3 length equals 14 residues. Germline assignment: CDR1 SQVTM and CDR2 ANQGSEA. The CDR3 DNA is TGCAGCGTTGGAAGTAGCGGGGGACAAGAGACCCAGTACTTC. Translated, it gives CSVGSSGGQETQYF.

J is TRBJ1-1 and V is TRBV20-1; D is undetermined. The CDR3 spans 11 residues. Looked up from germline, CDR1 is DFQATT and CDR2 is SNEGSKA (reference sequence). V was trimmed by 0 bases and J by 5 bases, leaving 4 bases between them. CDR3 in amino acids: CSARDRTEAFF. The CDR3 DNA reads TGCAGTGCTAGAGACCGGACTGAAGCTTTCTTT.

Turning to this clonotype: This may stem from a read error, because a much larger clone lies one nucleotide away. The CDR3 DNA sequence: TGTGCCATCAGTGAGGGACAGGGAAAAAACAATGAGCAGTACTTC. It is translated as CAISEGQGKNNEQYF. The V and J genes are TRBV10-3 and TRBJ2-1; 8 bases align to TRBD1. The DNA matches TRBJ2-7 better at its end, which makes the J call doubtful. CDR3 length equals 15 residues. Germline CDR1 and CDR2: ENHRY and SYGVKD.

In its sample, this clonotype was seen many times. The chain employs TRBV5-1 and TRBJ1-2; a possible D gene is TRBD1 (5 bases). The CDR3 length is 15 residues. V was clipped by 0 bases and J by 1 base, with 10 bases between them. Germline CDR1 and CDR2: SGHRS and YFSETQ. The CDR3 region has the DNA TGCGCCAGCAGCTTGGTAGGGGATGTTAACTATGGCTACACCTTC. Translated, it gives CASSLVGDVNYGYTF.

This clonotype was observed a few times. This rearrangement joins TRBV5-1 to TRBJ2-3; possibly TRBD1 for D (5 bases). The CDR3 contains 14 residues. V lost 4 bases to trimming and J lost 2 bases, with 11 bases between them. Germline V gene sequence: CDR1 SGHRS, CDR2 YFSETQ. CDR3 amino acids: CASSPDSVTDTQYF. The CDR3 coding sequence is TGCGCCAGCAGCCCAGACAGTGTCACAGATACGCAGTATTTT.

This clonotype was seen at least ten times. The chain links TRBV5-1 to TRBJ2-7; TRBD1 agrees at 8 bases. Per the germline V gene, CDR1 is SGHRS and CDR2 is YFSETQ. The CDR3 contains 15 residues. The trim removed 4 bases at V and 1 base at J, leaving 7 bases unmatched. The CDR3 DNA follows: TGCGCCAGCAGCCGGTCAGGGGGCCGATCCTACGAGCAGTACTTC. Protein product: CASSRSGGRSYEQYF.

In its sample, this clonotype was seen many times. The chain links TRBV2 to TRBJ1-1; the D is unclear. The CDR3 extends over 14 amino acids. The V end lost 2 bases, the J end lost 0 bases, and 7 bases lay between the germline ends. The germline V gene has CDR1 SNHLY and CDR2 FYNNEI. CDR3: CASSERSMNTEAFF. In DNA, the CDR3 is TGTGCCAGCAGTGAAAGGAGTATGAACACTGAAGCTTTCTTT.

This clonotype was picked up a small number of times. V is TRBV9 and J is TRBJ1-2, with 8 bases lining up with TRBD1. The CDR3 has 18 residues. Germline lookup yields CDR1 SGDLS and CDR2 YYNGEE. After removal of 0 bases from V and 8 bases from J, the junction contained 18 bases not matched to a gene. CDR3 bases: TGTGCCAGCAGCGTAGCGGACAGGGCTCTGTCTTCGGCATGGGGCTACACCTTC. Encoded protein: CASSVADRALSSAWGYTF.

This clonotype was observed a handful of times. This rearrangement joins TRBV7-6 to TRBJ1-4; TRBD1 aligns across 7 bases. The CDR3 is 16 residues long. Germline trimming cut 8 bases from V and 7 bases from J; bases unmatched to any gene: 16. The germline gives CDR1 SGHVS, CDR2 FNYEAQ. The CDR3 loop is CASSPTATGFFEKLFF. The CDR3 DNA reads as TGTGCCAGCTCCCCCACGGCGACAGGGTTTTTTGAAAAACTGTTTTTT. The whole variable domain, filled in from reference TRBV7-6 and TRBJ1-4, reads GAGVSQSPRYKVTKRGQDVALRCDPISGHVSLYWYRQALGQGPEFLTYFNYEAQQDKSGLPNDRFSAERPEGSISTLTIQRTEQRDSAMYRCASSPTATGFFEKLFFGSGTQLSVL.

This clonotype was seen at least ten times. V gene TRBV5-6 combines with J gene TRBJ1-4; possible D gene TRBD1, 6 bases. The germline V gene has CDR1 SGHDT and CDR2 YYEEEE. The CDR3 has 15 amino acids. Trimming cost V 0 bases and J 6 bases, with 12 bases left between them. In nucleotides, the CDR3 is TGTGCCAGCAGCTTGGTACAGGGTGTAGATGAAAAACTGTTTTTT. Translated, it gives CASSLVQGVDEKLFF.

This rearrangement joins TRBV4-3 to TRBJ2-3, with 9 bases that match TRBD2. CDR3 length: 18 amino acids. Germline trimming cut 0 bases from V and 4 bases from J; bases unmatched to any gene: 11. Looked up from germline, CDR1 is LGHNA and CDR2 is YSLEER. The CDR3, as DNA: TGCGCCAGCAGCCAAGAGTTGCTGCGGGGGGGCATCCCAGATACGCAGTATTTT. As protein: CASSQELLRGGIPDTQYF.

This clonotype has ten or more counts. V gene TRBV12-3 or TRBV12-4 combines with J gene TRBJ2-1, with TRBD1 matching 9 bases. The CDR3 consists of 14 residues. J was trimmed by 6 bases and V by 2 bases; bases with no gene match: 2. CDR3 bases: TGTGCCAGCAGTTTACTGGACAGGGGCAATGAGCAGTTCTTC. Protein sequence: CASSLLDRGNEQFF.

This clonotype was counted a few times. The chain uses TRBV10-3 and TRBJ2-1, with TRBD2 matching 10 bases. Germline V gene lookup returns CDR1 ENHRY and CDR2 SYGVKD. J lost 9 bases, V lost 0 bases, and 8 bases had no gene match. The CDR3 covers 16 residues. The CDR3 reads CAISESRAGGLGEQFF. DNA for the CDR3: TGTGCCATCAGTGAGTCGCGAGCGGGGGGGCTGGGTGAGCAGTTCTTC.

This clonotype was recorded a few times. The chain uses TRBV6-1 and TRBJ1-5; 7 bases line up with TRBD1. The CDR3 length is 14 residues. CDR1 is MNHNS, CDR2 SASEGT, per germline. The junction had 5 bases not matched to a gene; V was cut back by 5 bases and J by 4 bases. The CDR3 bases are TGTGCCAGCAGTCTTGACAGGGTGAATCAGCCCCAGCATTTT. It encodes CASSLDRVNQPQHF.

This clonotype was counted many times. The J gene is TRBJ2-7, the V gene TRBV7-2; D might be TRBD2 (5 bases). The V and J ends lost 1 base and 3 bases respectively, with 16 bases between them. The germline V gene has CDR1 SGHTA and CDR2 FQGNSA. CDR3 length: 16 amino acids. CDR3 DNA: TGTGCCAGCAGCTTAGGTAGTCGGCAGGACTTCTACGAGCAGTACTTC. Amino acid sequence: CASSLGSRQDFYEQYF. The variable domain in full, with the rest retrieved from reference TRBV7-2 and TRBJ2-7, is GAGVSQSPSNKVTEKGKDVELRCDPISGHTALYWYRQSLGQGLEFLIYFQGNSAPDKSGLPSDRFSAERTGGSVSTLTIQRTQQEDSAVYLCASSLGSRQDFYEQYFGPGTRLTVT.

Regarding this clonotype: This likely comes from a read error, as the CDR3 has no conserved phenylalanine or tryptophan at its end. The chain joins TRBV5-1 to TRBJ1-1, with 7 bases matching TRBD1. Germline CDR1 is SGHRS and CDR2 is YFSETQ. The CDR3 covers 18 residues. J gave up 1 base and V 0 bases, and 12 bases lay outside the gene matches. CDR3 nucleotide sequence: TGCGCCAGCAGCTTGGTTTTCCCAGGGAGGGGGCCGAACACTGAAGCTTTCATT. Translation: CASSLVFPGRGPNTEAFI.

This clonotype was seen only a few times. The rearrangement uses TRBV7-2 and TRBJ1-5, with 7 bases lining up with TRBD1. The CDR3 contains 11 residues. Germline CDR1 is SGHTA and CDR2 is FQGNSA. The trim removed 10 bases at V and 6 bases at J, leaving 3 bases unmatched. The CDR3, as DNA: TGTGCCACAGGGGGATCTCAGCCCCAGCATTTT. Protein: CATGGSQPQHF.

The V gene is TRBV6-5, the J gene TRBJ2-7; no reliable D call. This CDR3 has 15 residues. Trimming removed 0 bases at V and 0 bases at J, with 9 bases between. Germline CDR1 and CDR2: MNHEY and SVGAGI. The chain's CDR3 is CASSYSPPGSYEQYF. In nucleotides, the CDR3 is TGTGCCAGCAGTTACTCCCCGCCAGGCTCCTACGAGCAGTACTTC.